This entry lists 14 T cell receptor beta chains sequenced from one sample in a study of blood T cell repertoires in COVID-19. Some clones are missing from TCRdb's copy, which holds only in-frame ones; the method was immunoSEQ multiplex PCR. The sample consists of 200,000 to 300,000 clones, 84% of them appearing once. Sample: peripheral blood. These receptors all come from a woman aged 40 to 50 who had recovered from COVID-19.

The CDR3 coding sequence is TGCGCCAGCAGCCCCGGTCTAGCGGGGGGGTACAATGAGCAGTTCTTC. Translation: CASSPGLAGGYNEQFF. The chain combines TRBV5-1 with TRBJ2-1, with TRBD2 identical over 12 bases. The CDR3 length is 16 residues. V was pared by 4 bases and J by 4 bases, with 6 bases of the junction left unmatched. Germline V gene sequence: CDR1 SGHRS, CDR2 YFSETQ.

The chain uses TRBV11-2 and TRBJ1-6; D is possibly TRBD1 (6 bases). Trimming removed 3 bases from V and 10 bases from J, with 19 bases in between. CDR1 SGHAT and CDR2 FQNNGV come from the germline V gene. This CDR3 contains 16 residues. The CDR3 spells CASSFQRVGARSPLHF. The DNA of the CDR3 is TGTGCCAGCAGCTTCCAACGGGTGGGGGCAAGGTCACCCCTCCACTTT.

V gene TRBV5-1 combines with J gene TRBJ2-1; D is perhaps TRBD2 (6 bases). V gave up 1 base and J gave up 7 bases, with 12 bases separating them. CDR1 is SGHRS, CDR2 YFSETQ, per germline. This CDR3 comprises 14 residues. The DNA for the CDR3 is TGCGCCAGCAGCTTGTGGGGAAGCGGGAATGAGCAGTTCTTC. Translating gives CASSLWGSGNEQFF.

This chain uses TRBV6-1 with TRBJ1-1; TRBD1 matches 12 bases. This CDR3 has 17 residues. Germline loops: CDR1 MNHNS, CDR2 SASEGT. The junction had 10 bases not matched to a gene; V was cut back by 4 bases and J by 4 bases. CDR3 residues: CASSGGTGGLSGTEAFF. CDR3 DNA: TGTGCCAGCAGTGGGGGGACAGGGGGCCTATCGGGCACTGAAGCTTTCTTT.

This chain joins TRBV2 and TRBJ1-2; D is unclear. V lost 3 bases to trimming and J lost 5 bases, with 13 bases between them. There are 14 residues in the CDR3. The V gene's germline CDR1 is SNHLY and CDR2 FYNNEI. CDR3 coding DNA: TGTGCCAGCAGTGATCGTTCCCCGGGGTATGGCTACACCTTC. Amino acid sequence: CASSDRSPGYGYTF.

The V call is TRBV29-1, the J call TRBJ1-1; D might be TRBD1 (6 bases). The V end was cut by 4 bases, the J end by 5 bases, with 14 bases between. The length of the CDR3 is 13 residues. The germline CDR1 and CDR2 sequences are SQVTM and ANQGSEA. The CDR3 sequence: CSVVGRGDTEAFF. The CDR3 DNA reads TGCAGCGTTGTGGGCAGGGGAGATACTGAAGCTTTCTTT.

The V and J genes are TRBV28 and TRBJ1-3; D call uncertain. The CDR3 covers 14 residues. The germline V and J ends were trimmed by 6 bases and 0 bases, with 9 bases remaining between them. Germline values: CDR1 MDHEN, CDR2 SYDVKM. This chain's CDR3 is CASREPGSGNTIYF. CDR3 DNA sequence: TGTGCCAGCAGAGAACCGGGCTCTGGAAACACCATATATTTT.

This clone has more than one count but fewer than ten. The chain employs TRBV29-1 and TRBJ1-3, with D perhaps TRBD1 (6 bases). The CDR3 extends over 15 amino acids. V dropped 6 bases and J dropped 0 bases, with 15 bases sitting between them. From germline, CDR1 is SQVTM and CDR2 ANQGSEA. The CDR3 loop reads CSVSARGSSGNTIYF. Written as DNA, the CDR3 is TGCAGCGTCTCTGCTAGGGGGAGCTCTGGAAACACCATATATTTT.

The rearrangement uses TRBV7-9 and TRBJ2-3; possible D gene TRBD2, 6 bases. The CDR3 loop spans 16 amino acids. Looked up from germline, CDR1 is SEHNR and CDR2 is FQNEAQ (reference sequence). V was shortened by 6 bases and J by 5 bases, with 21 bases between the two germline ends. The CDR3 spells CASSPKGGVRGDTQYF. Written as DNA, the CDR3 is TGTGCCAGCAGTCCGAAGGGCGGGGTAAGAGGAGATACGCAGTATTTT.

The chain combines TRBV29-1 with TRBJ2-4, with D possibly being TRBD2 (6 bases). The V end lost 4 bases, the J end lost 3 bases, and 25 bases lay between the germline ends. Germline-derived CDR1 and CDR2 are SQVTM and ANQGSEA. There are 18 residues in the CDR3. CDR3 residues: CSVVRRRMGVGGKNIQYF. As DNA, the CDR3 is TGCAGCGTTGTACGTCGGAGGATGGGAGTCGGGGGCAAAAACATTCAGTACTTC.

This clone was detected a few times. This chain joins TRBV3-1 (or the pseudogene TRBV3-2) and TRBJ1-4; the D is unclear. Germline assignment: CDR1 LGHDT and CDR2 YNNKEL (reference sequence). The CDR3 spans 18 residues. V was shortened by 1 base and J by 0 bases, with 15 bases between the two germline ends. CDR3 region: CASSQGKGRGATNEKLFF. Written as DNA, the CDR3 is TGTGCCAGCAGCCAAGGAAAAGGGAGAGGTGCAACTAATGAAAAACTGTTTTTT.

The chain couples TRBV5-1 to TRBJ1-1, with D unresolved. The CDR3 length is 14 residues. Trimming removed 2 bases from V and 0 bases from J, with 8 bases in between. Germline V gene data show CDR1 as SGHRS and CDR2 as YFSETQ. Written as DNA, the CDR3 is TGCGCCAGCAGCTTATTAGTCATGAACACTGAAGCTTTCTTT. This translates into CASSLLVMNTEAFF.

This chain joins TRBV5-1 and TRBJ2-5; 13 nucleotides agree with TRBD2. Per the germline V gene, CDR1 is SGHRS and CDR2 is YFSETQ. The CDR3 covers 17 residues. V trimming: 1 base; J trimming: 3 bases; junction bases outside the gene matches: 6. The CDR3 sequence: CASSLTQGLAGEETQYF. DNA for the CDR3: TGCGCCAGCAGCTTGACCCAAGGACTAGCGGGGGAAGAGACCCAGTACTTC. The full variable domain, rest sourced from reference TRBV5-1 and TRBJ2-5, is KAGVTQTPRYLIKTRGQQVTLSCSPISGHRSVSWYQQTPGQGLQFLFEYFSETQRNKGNFPGRFSGRQFSNSRSEMNVSTLELGDSALYLCASSLTQGLAGEETQYFGPGTRLLVL.

This clone was seen more than once but under ten times. This chain links TRBV4-1 with TRBJ1-4; a weak D match, TRBD1 (6 bases). V was clipped by 2 bases and J by 6 bases, with 16 bases between them. This CDR3 spans 16 amino acids. Germline loops: CDR1 MGHRA, CDR2 YSYEKL. DNA for the CDR3: TGCGCCAGCAGCCAACCTAAATCAGGGGTGGATGAAAAACTGTTTTTT. Protein: CASSQPKSGVDEKLFF.